This TCR beta chain emerged from a study of a mutant IDH1 vaccine in newly diagnosed glioma. Looking at the study overall: Treated patients had a mean age of 40.4 years and a sex split that was approximately 62% male and around 38% female. The earlier regimen, radiotherapy, temozolomide, or both, was most often both.

General study results and limits: No link was apparently found between pseudoprogression and changes in top peripheral T cell clonotypes.

Concerning this clone itself: Its antigen is unknown. A read error may produce the germline difference seen at one junction end.

The assay was immunoSEQ multiplex PCR, and TCRdb's table has in-frame clones only and misses some. The sample shows 75,000 to 100,000 clones, 70% to 90% of them seen only once. As to time point: baseline, week 1 (first vaccination visit). Stated treatment: pre-vaccination baseline after standard-of-care therapy. The specimen was PBMCs, collected from a glioma patient treated with radiotherapy, temozolomide or both. The receptor was isolated from a woman aged 50 to 65 with glioma.

The CDR3 here is CAISPGQGNQPQHF. In DNA, the CDR3 is TGTGCCATCAGTCCAGGGCAGGGGAATCAGCCCCAGCATTTT. The J gene is TRBJ1-5, the V gene TRBV6-5; D might be TRBD1 (6 bases). Germline lookup yields CDR1 MNHEY and CDR2 SVGAGI. The CDR3 contains 14 residues.